These 30 T cell receptor beta chains originate from one sample sequenced in a study of T cell changes during pregnancy in multiple sclerosis. Here immunoSEQ multiplex PCR was the method, and the copy in TCRdb shows in-frame clones only, minus some. The table includes fewer than 70,000 clones, under 95% detected once. Here the sequenced sample was CD8+ T cells from peripheral blood mononuclear cells, taken in the third trimester of pregnancy. These receptor sequences come from a female donor with multiple sclerosis, enrolled in a pregnancy study.

This clone showed up just once. This chain connects TRBV7-9 to TRBJ1-4; 9 bases line up with TRBD1. The trim removed 5 bases at V and 3 bases at J, leaving 4 bases unmatched. The CDR3 is 15 residues long. Per germline, CDR1 SEHNR and CDR2 FQNEAQ (reference sequence). The CDR3, as DNA: TGTGCCAGCAGCCCCAGGACAGGGGCTAATGAAAAACTGTTTTTT. Amino acid sequence: CASSPRTGANEKLFF.

The table lists this clone with a few counts. The rearrangement joins TRBV30 to TRBJ1-2; D unclear. The CDR3 has 12 amino acids. In germline, CDR1 is GTSNPN, CDR2 SVGIG (reference sequence). Trimming shortened V by 2 bases and J by 5 bases, and 9 bases separated the two germline ends. The CDR3 spells CAWSSLEYGYTF. DNA of the CDR3: TGTGCCTGGAGTTCCCTTGAGTATGGCTACACCTTC.

The CDR3 protein is CASSYSGRGIYNEQFF. The CDR3 DNA reads TGTGCCAGCAGTTACTCGGGGCGCGGAATTTACAATGAGCAGTTCTTC. The J gene is TRBJ2-1, the V gene TRBV6-5; tentative D call: TRBD1 (5 bases). This CDR3 spans 16 amino acids. With 0 bases removed from V and 4 bases from J, the gap between germline ends came to 13 bases. Germline V gene lookup returns CDR1 MNHEY and CDR2 SVGAGI.

This chain joins TRBV7-3 and TRBJ2-1, with 7 bases lining up with TRBD2. V trimming: 3 bases; J trimming: 6 bases; junction bases outside the gene matches: 11. CDR1 and CDR2 (germline): SGHTA, FQGTGA. The CDR3 sequence is 16 residues long. The CDR3 reads CASSFWGGSRLNEQFF. The CDR3 bases are TGTGCCAGCAGCTTTTGGGGCGGGAGTCGTCTCAATGAGCAGTTCTTC.

In this sample, this clone turned up once. J is TRBJ2-7 and V is TRBV13, with 13 bases lining up with TRBD2. This CDR3 has 15 amino acids. Germline V gene sequence: CDR1 PRHDT, CDR2 FYEKMQ (reference sequence). After removal of 4 bases from V and 3 bases from J, the junction contained 3 bases not matched to a gene. CDR3 DNA sequence: TGTGCCAGCAGCTCGGGACTAGCGGGAAACTACGAGCAGTACTTC. It yields the protein CASSSGLAGNYEQYF.

The table lists this clone with many counts. V and J are TRBV27 and TRBJ2-1, with TRBD2 matching 13 bases. Germline V gene lookup returns CDR1 MNHEY and CDR2 SMNVEV (reference sequence). CDR3 length: 14 residues. Trimming took 1 base from V and 15 from J; bases not matched to a gene: 6. CDR3 coding DNA: TGTGCCAGCAGTTTATTGGGGACTAGCGGGACTTGGTTCTTC. It is translated as CASSLLGTSGTWFF.

This sequence joins TRBV13 and TRBJ2-1; the match to TRBD2 covers 9 bases. Germline V gene sequence: CDR1 PRHDT, CDR2 FYEKMQ (reference sequence). The trim removed 4 bases at V and 6 bases at J, leaving 10 bases unmatched. This CDR3 has 16 residues. For the CDR3, the DNA is TGTGCCAGCAGCTCACATAGCGGGAGAGCGCCCAATGAGCAGTTCTTC. This encodes CASSSHSGRAPNEQFF.

The chain has TRBV7-8 and TRBJ1-5; D may be TRBD1 (5 bases). CDR3 size: 17 residues. Germline values: CDR1 SGHVS, CDR2 FQNEAQ. Trimming shortened V by 1 base and J by 5 bases, and 18 bases separated the two germline ends. The CDR3 DNA reads TGTGCCAGCAGCTTAGTGCCCTTGATGGCAGGGCATCAGCCCCAGCATTTT. Its protein product is CASSLVPLMAGHQPQHF.

The chain joins TRBV6-5 to TRBJ2-3; D not certain. The germline V and J ends were trimmed by 0 bases and 6 bases, with 13 bases remaining between them. CDR1 MNHEY and CDR2 SVGAGI come from the germline V gene. CDR3 length: 15 amino acids. The CDR3, as DNA: TGTGCCAGCAGTTACTCGAATCCGGGTGCGGATACGCAGTATTTT. This sequence encodes CASSYSNPGADTQYF.

The rearrangement joins TRBV4-3 to TRBJ2-7, with 10 positions matching TRBD1. V trimming: 0 bases; J trimming: 2 bases; junction bases outside the gene matches: 7. In germline, CDR1 is LGHNA, CDR2 YSLEER. This CDR3 spans 17 amino acids. Here the CDR3 DNA reads TGCGCCAGCAGCCAAGAGGGGGACAGGGGACACACCTACGAGCAGTACTTC. Its protein product is CASSQEGDRGHTYEQYF.

The chain joins TRBV13 to TRBJ2-7; TRBD2 might be the D (6 bases). The CDR3 consists of 15 residues. Trimming took 6 bases from V and 2 from J, leaving 17 bases between them. Germline CDR1 reads PRHDT; CDR2 reads FYEKMQ (reference sequence). CDR3 residues: CASRSGTAQPYEQYF. The CDR3 bases are TGTGCCAGCAGGTCCGGGACTGCACAACCCTACGAGCAGTACTTC. The whole variable domain, filled in from reference TRBV13 and TRBJ2-7, reads AAGVIQSPRHLIKEKRETATLKCYPIPRHDTVYWYQQGPGQDPQFLISFYEKMQSDKGSIPDRFSAQQFSDYHSELNMSSLELGDSALYFCASRSGTAQPYEQYFGPGTRLTVT.

This clone has only one observation. The V gene is TRBV11-2, the J gene TRBJ2-5, with 8 bases aligning to TRBD2. Per the germline V gene, CDR1 is SGHAT and CDR2 is FQNNGV. The CDR3 totals 15 residues. With 4 bases clipped from V and 2 bases from J, the junction kept 6 bases outside the gene matches. CDR3: CASSYGLAWQETQYF. CDR3 DNA: TGTGCCAGCAGCTACGGACTAGCCTGGCAAGAGACCCAGTACTTC.

V and J are TRBV11-2 and TRBJ1-3, with no clear D. V was pared by 1 base and J by 2 bases, with 12 bases between. Germline CDR1 reads SGHAT; CDR2 reads FQNNGV. This CDR3 is built from 16 residues. CDR3 bases: TGTGCCAGCAGCTTAGGAGAGGGCCTGCCTGGAAACACCATATATTTT. Translation gives CASSLGEGLPGNTIYF.

This rearrangement joins TRBV10-1 to TRBJ1-4, with D possibly matching TRBD1 (5 bases). Germline lookup yields CDR1 WNHNN and CDR2 SYGVQD (reference sequence). The CDR3 totals 16 residues. Trimming took 4 bases from V and 0 from J, leaving 12 bases between them. The CDR3 reads CASSAGHLATNEKLFF. CDR3 bases: TGCGCCAGCAGTGCAGGACACCTTGCAACTAATGAAAAACTGTTTTTT.

The chain recombines TRBV9 with TRBJ2-7; tentatively, D is TRBD1 (5 bases). CDR1 SGDLS and CDR2 YYNGEE come from the germline V gene. The CDR3 loop spans 12 amino acids. V was trimmed by 3 bases and J by 3 bases, leaving 7 bases between them. The CDR3 bases are TGTGCCAGCAGCGAGGGGAACTACGAGCAGTACTTC. This sequence encodes CASSEGNYEQYF.

The J gene is TRBJ2-2, the V gene TRBV6-5, with 9 nucleotides matching TRBD2. CDR1 is MNHEY and CDR2 is SVGAGI in the germline V gene. The CDR3 is 15 amino acids. V was pared by 5 bases and J by 0 bases, with 1 base of the junction left unmatched. DNA of the CDR3: TGTGCCAGCAGTGGGACTAGCACGAACACCGGGGAGCTGTTTTTT. Protein product: CASSGTSTNTGELFF.

This clone was counted once. V usage is TRBV14 and J usage is TRBJ2-7, with TRBD2 matching 9 bases. Germline trimming cut 2 bases from V and 0 bases from J; bases unmatched to any gene: 5. Looked up from germline, CDR1 is SGHDN and CDR2 is FVKESK. CDR3 length: 16 residues. This chain's CDR3 is CASSQTYSGSSYEQYF. In DNA form, the CDR3 reads TGTGCCAGCAGCCAAACATATAGCGGGAGCTCCTACGAGCAGTACTTC.

The chain recombines TRBV6-1 with TRBJ2-1; D remains ambiguous. Trimming removed 6 bases from V and 3 bases from J, with 9 bases in between. Germline V gene data show CDR1 as MNHNS and CDR2 as SASEGT. The CDR3 contains 13 residues. The DNA of the CDR3 is TGTGCCAGCAGGGCAAACAGCTACAATGAGCAGTTCTTC. Amino acid sequence: CASRANSYNEQFF.

The rearrangement uses TRBV7-2 and TRBJ2-3; 8 bases are a match to TRBD2. This CDR3 region has 15 residues. Germline V lookup: CDR1 SGHTA, CDR2 FQGNSA. V gave up 5 bases and J gave up 7 bases; unmatched junction bases: 11. The chain's CDR3 is CASSPTGRSGNTQYF. DNA of the CDR3: TGTGCCAGCAGCCCCACGGGACGTAGCGGGAATACGCAGTATTTT.

For the CDR3, the DNA is TGTGCCAGCAGTGACAGAGGCTACGAGCAGTACTTC. Its translation: CASSDRGYEQYF. V usage is TRBV2 and J usage is TRBJ2-7; no definite D call. Trimming shortened V by 3 bases and J by 3 bases, and 6 bases separated the two germline ends. CDR1 and CDR2 from the germline V gene are SNHLY and FYNNEI. The CDR3 consists of 12 residues. The full variable domain, completed using reference TRBV2 and TRBJ2-7, is EPEVTQTPSHQVTQMGQEVILRCVPISNHLYFYWYRQILGQKVEFLVSFYNNEISEKSEIFDDQFSVERPDGSNFTLKIRSTKLEDSAMYFCASSDRGYEQYFGPGTRLTVT.

V and J are TRBV5-1 and TRBJ2-3; D gene uncertain. Trimming took 2 bases from V and 5 from J, leaving 12 bases between them. Germline V CDR1 and CDR2: SGHRS, YFSETQ. The CDR3 covers 14 residues. The CDR3 region has the DNA TGCGCCAGCAGCTTACGAAGCGATGGAGATACGCAGTATTTT. This gives the protein CASSLRSDGDTQYF.

Regarding this clone: Given a much more abundant clone one base away, this may be a read error. The V call is TRBV5-8, the J call TRBJ2-7; D perhaps matches TRBD1 (5 bases). From germline, CDR1 is SGHTS and CDR2 YDEGEE. CDR3 length equals 13 residues. V was clipped by 0 bases and J by 1 base, with 5 bases between them. Written as DNA, the CDR3 is TGTGCCAGCAGCTTGGGACAGTCCTACGAGCAGTACTTC. Translating gives CASSLGQSYEQYF.

The chain joins TRBV5-4 to TRBJ2-7, with D possibly being TRBD1 (5 bases). The germline V gene encodes CDR1 SGHNT and CDR2 YYREEE (reference sequence). The CDR3 has 13 amino acids. Trimming stripped 4 bases from V and 0 bases from J, with 8 bases between. CDR3 loop: CASSPDSSYEQYF. DNA of the CDR3: TGTGCCAGCAGCCCTGACAGCTCCTACGAGCAGTACTTC.

The chain combines TRBV19 with TRBJ1-2; perhaps TRBD1 as D (5 bases). CDR3 length equals 13 residues. The germline gives CDR1 LNHDA, CDR2 SQIVND (reference sequence). V lost 2 bases and J lost 8, with 12 bases in between. CDR3 sequence (DNA): TGTGCCAGTAGTATATCCAGGGAGGACGGCTACACCTTC. Translated: CASSISREDGYTF. Full variable domain (remainder filled in from reference TRBV19 and TRBJ1-2): DGGITQSPKYLFRKEGQNVTLSCEQNLNHDAMYWYRQDPGQGLRLIYYSQIVNDFQKGDIAEGYSVSREKKESFPLTVTSAQKNPTAFYLCASSISREDGYTFGSGTRLTVV.

This clone appeared once. The chain is built from TRBV6-5 and TRBJ2-7; TRBD1 agrees at 7 bases. V trimming: 2 bases; J trimming: 5 bases; junction bases outside the gene matches: 9. The CDR3 totals 15 residues. In germline, CDR1 is MNHEY, CDR2 SVGAGI. The CDR3: CASSYRPGGRHEQYF. CDR3 bases: TGTGCCAGCAGTTACAGGCCAGGGGGTCGACACGAGCAGTACTTC.

V usage is TRBV19 and J usage is TRBJ1-1; D remains ambiguous. Germline-derived CDR1 and CDR2 are LNHDA and SQIVND (reference sequence). The CDR3 contains 9 residues. V was pared by 10 bases and J by 8 bases, with 8 bases between. The DNA for the CDR3 is TGTGCCACCCCCCCAGAAGCTTTCTTT. Protein product: CATPPEAFF.

The J gene is TRBJ1-1, the V gene TRBV19; D gene unclear. The V and J ends lost 5 bases and 4 bases respectively, with 11 bases between them. This CDR3 contains 13 residues. Germline CDR1 reads LNHDA; CDR2 reads SQIVND (reference sequence). CDR3 sequence: CASSRGSLTEAFF. The CDR3 DNA reads as TGTGCCAGTAGTCGTGGCAGTCTCACTGAAGCTTTCTTT. The complete variable domain, with remaining parts taken from reference TRBV19 and TRBJ1-1, reads DGGITQSPKYLFRKEGQNVTLSCEQNLNHDAMYWYRQDPGQGLRLIYYSQIVNDFQKGDIAEGYSVSREKKESFPLTVTSAQKNPTAFYLCASSRGSLTEAFFGQGTRLTVV.

This clone was detected once. The chain has TRBV5-4 and TRBJ2-7; D possibly corresponds to TRBD1 (5 bases). Trimming left V 4 bases short and J 3 bases short, with 14 bases between. This CDR3 comprises 14 residues. In germline, CDR1 is SGHNT, CDR2 YYREEE (reference sequence). In nucleotides, the CDR3 is TGTGCCAGCAGCCCGGACGACAGAGACTACGAGCAGTACTTC. Residues: CASSPDDRDYEQYF.

In nucleotides, the CDR3 is TGTGCCAGCAGCCTATCGGGGGGGTTTCTGGGGGCATCCGAGCAGTACTTC. Its translation is CASSLSGGFLGASEQYF. The genes are TRBV5-4 and TRBJ2-5; 8 bases match TRBD2. The DNA end is a closer match to TRBJ2-7, so the J assignment may be wrong. Germline V gene data show CDR1 as SGHNT and CDR2 as YYREEE (reference sequence). The CDR3 spans 17 residues.

The V call is TRBV19, the J call TRBJ1-1, with D possibly being TRBD1 (5 bases). Trimming removed 6 bases at V and 1 base at J, with 9 bases between. Germline V lookup: CDR1 LNHDA, CDR2 SQIVND (reference sequence). The length of the CDR3 is 13 residues. The chain's CDR3 is CASSLTGNTEAFF. DNA for the CDR3: TGTGCCAGTAGCCTCACAGGGAACACTGAAGCTTTCTTT. Looking up the rest from reference TRBV19 and TRBJ1-1 gives the full variable domain: DGGITQSPKYLFRKEGQNVTLSCEQNLNHDAMYWYRQDPGQGLRLIYYSQIVNDFQKGDIAEGYSVSREKKESFPLTVTSAQKNPTAFYLCASSLTGNTEAFFGQGTRLTVV.